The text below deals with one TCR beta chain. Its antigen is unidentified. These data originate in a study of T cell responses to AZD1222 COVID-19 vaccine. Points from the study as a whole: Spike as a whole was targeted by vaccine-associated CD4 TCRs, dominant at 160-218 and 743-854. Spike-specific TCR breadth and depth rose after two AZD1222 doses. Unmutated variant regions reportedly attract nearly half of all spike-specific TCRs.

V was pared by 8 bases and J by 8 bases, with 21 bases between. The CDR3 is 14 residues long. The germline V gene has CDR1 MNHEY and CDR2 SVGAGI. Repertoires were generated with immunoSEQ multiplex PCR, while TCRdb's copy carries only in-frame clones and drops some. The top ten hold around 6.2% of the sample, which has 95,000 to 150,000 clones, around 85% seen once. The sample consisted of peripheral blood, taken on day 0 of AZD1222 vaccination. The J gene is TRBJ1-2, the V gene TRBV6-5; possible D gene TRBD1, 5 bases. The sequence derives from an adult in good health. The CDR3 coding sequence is TGTGCCAGCTCCCTCGGGACGGCAAGGGACGGCTACACCTTC. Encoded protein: CASSLGTARDGYTF.